The 9 T cell receptor beta chains in this list originate from one sample, sequenced in a study of T-cell reconstitution after alpha-beta-depleted transplantation in children. A TCRbeta library incorporating unique molecular identifiers was prepared. TCRdb re-called the PCR reads through MiXCR, storing one row per CDR3 protein. The table has some 600,000 distinct CDR3 sequences, roughly 13% seen once; the top ten hold 2.2%. The sequences come from PBMCs, mostly from graft donor cells, collected 360 days after TCRalphabeta/CD19-depleted stem cell transplant. The source of these receptors is a male patient younger than 18 who had a stem cell transplant for acute myeloid leukemia, so the T cells may come from the graft donor.

This clonotype came up a few times. V gene TRBV6-2 or TRBV6-3 combines with J gene TRBJ2-7; no clear D gene. The CDR3 has 12 residues. Germline V gene lookup returns CDR1 MNHEY and CDR2 SVGEGT. Deletions cut 4 bases from V and 3 bases from J, with 7 bases between. CDR3 sequence reads: CASSSLFYEQYF. The CDR3 DNA reads TGTGCCAGCAGTTCCCTTTTCTACGAGCAGTACTTC.

This clonotype appeared a few times. The chain joins TRBV18 to TRBJ2-5, with unresolved D. Germline-derived CDR1 and CDR2 are KGHSH and LQKENI. The CDR3 length is 12 residues. V lost 3 bases and J 3 bases, leaving 5 bases between the germline ends. The CDR3 loop reads CASSPSEETQYF. In nucleotides, the CDR3 is TGTGCCAGCTCACCCTCGGAAGAGACCCAGTACTTC.

This clonotype was recorded at least ten times. The rearrangement joins TRBV27 to TRBJ1-5; D not certain. Trimming pared 2 bases from V and 1 base from J, leaving 6 bases between. CDR3 length: 14 residues. CDR1 and CDR2 from the germline V gene are MNHEY and SMNVEV (reference sequence). Here the CDR3 DNA reads TGTGCCAGCAGTTTAAGGAACAGCAATCAGCCCCAGCATTTT. Translated: CASSLRNSNQPQHF.

Concerning this clonotype itself: Since a much larger clone is just one base distant, this may be a read error. This chain links TRBV20-1 with TRBJ2-7; 7 nucleotides agree with TRBD2. The CDR3 runs 11 residues. The V gene's germline CDR1 is DFQATT and CDR2 SNEGSKA (reference sequence). CDR3 protein: CSARGDYDQYF. CDR3 DNA sequence: TGCAGTGCTCGAGGGGACTACGATCAGTACTTC.

The V call is TRBV28, the J call TRBJ2-5; D may be TRBD1 (7 bases). The V and J ends lost 8 bases and 4 bases respectively, with 20 bases between them. Germline loops: CDR1 MDHEN, CDR2 SYDVKM. This CDR3 contains 15 residues. CDR3 DNA sequence: TGTGCCAGCGGACCGACAGGGACTTTAGGAGAGACCCAGTACTTC. It codes for CASGPTGTLGETQYF.

This clonotype occurred a few times. The rearrangement uses TRBV9 and TRBJ2-2; a weak D match, TRBD1 (6 bases). The CDR3 covers 16 residues. The germline gives CDR1 SGDLS, CDR2 YYNGEE. The ends were cut back, 0 bases at V and 3 bases at J, with 12 bases in the middle. The CDR3 nucleotides read TGTGCCAGCAGCGTAGTCCCAGGGGCGGACACCGGGGAGCTGTTTTTT. It yields the protein CASSVVPGADTGELFF.

The chain links TRBV5-1 to TRBJ2-1, with 7 bases lining up with TRBD1. The CDR3 has 19 residues. CDR1 is SGHRS and CDR2 is YFSETQ in the germline V gene. V trimming: 3 bases; J trimming: 5 bases; junction bases outside the gene matches: 20. CDR3 amino acids: CASSWDSRKPSVSNNEQFF. Here the CDR3 DNA reads TGCGCCAGCAGCTGGGACAGCCGAAAGCCCTCGGTGTCTAACAATGAGCAGTTCTTC.

The chain carries TRBV5-1 and TRBJ2-7; D gene unclear. CDR3 length: 14 amino acids. V was clipped by 5 bases and J by 0 bases, with 12 bases between them. Germline V lookup: CDR1 SGHRS, CDR2 YFSETQ. CDR3 region: CASRARGNSYEQYF. In DNA form, the CDR3 reads TGCGCCAGCAGAGCCCGAGGTAACTCCTACGAGCAGTACTTC.

This chain uses TRBV18 with TRBJ2-7; D uncertain. V was trimmed by 6 bases and J by 3 bases, leaving 15 bases between them. CDR1 and CDR2 (germline): KGHSH, LQKENI. CDR3 length equals 14 residues. CDR3 DNA sequence: TGTGCCAGCTCCCCAGGCCGCCCTCTCTACGAGCAGTACTTC. Protein: CASSPGRPLYEQYF.